This T cell receptor (beta chain) was recovered during a study of shared clonotypes between healthy human individuals. To note about this clone: The antigen is unknown.

The assay ran at deep level. Assay used: immunoSEQ multiplex PCR; TCRdb lists only in-frame clones, some missing. Counted here are some 1.5 million clones, approximately 98% occurring once; the ten biggest clones make up around 0.45%. Overall study results and limits: Clonotype sharing levels among donors were expected to vary with sequencing depth. Sampling included only blood; tissue repertoires likely differ.

Per germline, CDR1 MNHEY and CDR2 SVGAGI. The CDR3 has 13 residues. V was pared by 8 bases and J by 3 bases, with 3 bases of the junction left unmatched. The clonotype originates from a man aged 25-45 years in good health. This chain uses TRBV6-5 with TRBJ2-1; 8 nucleotides line up with TRBD2. Sequenced sample: naive CD4+ T cells sorted from blood. Noted subset: CD45RA+ positively selected. The CDR3 bases are TGTGCCAGCCAGACTAGCGACTACAATGAGCAGTTCTTC. Translating it yields CASQTSDYNEQFF.